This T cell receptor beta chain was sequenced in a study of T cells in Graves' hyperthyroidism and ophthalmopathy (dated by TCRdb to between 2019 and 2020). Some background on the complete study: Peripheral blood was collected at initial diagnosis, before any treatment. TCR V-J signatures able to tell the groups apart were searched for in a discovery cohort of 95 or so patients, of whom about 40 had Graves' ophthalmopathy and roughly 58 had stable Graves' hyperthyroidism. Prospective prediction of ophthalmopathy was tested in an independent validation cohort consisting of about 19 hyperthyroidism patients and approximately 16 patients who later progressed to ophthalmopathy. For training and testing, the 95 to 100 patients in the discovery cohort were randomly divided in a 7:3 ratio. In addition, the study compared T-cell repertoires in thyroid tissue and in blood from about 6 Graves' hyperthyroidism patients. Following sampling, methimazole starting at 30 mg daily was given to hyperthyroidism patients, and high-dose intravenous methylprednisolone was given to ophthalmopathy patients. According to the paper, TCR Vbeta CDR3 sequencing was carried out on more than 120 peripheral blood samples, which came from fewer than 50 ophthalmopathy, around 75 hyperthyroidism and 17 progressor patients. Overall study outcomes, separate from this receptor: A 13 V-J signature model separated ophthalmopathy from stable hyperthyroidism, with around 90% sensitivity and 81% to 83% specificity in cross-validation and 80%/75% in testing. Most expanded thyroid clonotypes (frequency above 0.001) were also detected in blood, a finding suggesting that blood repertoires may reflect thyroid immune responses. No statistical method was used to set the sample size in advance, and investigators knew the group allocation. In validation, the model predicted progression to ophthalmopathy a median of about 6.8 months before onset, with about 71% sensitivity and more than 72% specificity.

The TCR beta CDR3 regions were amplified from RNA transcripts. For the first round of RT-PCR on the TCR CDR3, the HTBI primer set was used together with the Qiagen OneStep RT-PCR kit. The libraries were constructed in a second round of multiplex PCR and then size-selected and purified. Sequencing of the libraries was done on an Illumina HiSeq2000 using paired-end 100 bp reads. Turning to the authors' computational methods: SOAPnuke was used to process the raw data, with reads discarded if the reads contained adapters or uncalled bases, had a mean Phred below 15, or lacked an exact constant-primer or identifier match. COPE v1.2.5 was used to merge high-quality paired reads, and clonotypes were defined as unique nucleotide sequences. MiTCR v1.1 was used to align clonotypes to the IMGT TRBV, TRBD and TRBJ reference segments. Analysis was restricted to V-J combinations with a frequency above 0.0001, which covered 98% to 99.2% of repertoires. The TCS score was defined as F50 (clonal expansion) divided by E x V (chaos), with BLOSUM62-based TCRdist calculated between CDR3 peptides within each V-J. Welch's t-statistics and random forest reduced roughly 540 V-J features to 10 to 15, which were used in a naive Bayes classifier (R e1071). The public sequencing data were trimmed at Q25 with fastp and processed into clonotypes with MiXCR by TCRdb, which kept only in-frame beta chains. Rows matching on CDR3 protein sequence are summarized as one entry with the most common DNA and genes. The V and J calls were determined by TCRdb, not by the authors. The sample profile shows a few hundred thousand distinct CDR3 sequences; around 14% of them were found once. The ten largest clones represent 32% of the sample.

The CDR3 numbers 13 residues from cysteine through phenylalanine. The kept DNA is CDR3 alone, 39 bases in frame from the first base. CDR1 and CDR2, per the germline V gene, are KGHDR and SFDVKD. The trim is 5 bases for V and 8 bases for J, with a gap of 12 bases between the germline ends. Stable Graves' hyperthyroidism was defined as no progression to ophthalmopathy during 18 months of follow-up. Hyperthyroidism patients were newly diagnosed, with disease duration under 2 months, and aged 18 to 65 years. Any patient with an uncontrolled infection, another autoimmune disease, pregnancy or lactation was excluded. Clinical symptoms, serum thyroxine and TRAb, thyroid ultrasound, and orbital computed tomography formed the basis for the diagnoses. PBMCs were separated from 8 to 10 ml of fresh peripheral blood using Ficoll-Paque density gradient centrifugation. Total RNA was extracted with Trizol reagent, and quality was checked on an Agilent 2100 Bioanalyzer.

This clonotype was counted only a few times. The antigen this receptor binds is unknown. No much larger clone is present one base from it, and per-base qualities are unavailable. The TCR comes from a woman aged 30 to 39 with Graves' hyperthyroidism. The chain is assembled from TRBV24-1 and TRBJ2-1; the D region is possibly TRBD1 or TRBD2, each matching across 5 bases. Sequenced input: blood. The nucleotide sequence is TGTGCCACCAGTGCCCTGGGGGTCGATGAGCAGTTCTTC. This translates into CATSALGVDEQFF.